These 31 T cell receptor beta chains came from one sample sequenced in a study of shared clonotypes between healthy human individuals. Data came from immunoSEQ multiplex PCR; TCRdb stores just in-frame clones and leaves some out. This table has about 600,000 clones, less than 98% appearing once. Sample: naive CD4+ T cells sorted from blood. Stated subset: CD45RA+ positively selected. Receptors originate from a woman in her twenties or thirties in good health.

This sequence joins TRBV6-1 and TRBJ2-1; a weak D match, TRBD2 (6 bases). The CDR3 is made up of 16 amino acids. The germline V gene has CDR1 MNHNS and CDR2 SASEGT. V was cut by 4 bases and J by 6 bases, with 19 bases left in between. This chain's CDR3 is CASSAGEGGIPNEQFF. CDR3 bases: TGTGCCAGCAGTGCGGGGGAAGGTGGGATACCCAATGAGCAGTTCTTC.

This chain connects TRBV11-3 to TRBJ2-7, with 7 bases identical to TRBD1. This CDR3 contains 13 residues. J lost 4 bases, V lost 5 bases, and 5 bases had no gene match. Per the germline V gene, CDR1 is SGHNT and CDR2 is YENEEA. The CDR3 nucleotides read TGTGCCAGCAGCAGGGGACAGAATTACGAGCAGTACTTC. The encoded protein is CASSRGQNYEQYF.

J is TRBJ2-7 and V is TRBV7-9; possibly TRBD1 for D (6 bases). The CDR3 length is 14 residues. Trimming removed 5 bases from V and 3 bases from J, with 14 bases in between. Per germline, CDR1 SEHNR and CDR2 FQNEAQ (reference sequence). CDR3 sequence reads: CASSPWTVHYEQYF. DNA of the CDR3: TGTGCCAGCAGCCCTTGGACAGTTCACTACGAGCAGTACTTC.

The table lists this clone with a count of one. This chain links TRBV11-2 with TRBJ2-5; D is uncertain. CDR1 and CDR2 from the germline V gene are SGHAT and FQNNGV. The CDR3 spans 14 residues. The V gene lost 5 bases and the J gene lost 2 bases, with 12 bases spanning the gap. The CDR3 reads CASSPRRSQETQYF. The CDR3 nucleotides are TGTGCCAGCAGCCCCCGGCGCAGTCAAGAGACCCAGTACTTC.

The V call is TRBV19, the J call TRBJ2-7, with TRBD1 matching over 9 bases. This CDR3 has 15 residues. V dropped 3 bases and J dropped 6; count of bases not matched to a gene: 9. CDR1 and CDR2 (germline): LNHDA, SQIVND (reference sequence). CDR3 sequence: CASSIPGQGRIEQYF. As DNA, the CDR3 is TGTGCCAGTAGTATTCCGGGACAGGGAAGGATCGAGCAGTACTTC.

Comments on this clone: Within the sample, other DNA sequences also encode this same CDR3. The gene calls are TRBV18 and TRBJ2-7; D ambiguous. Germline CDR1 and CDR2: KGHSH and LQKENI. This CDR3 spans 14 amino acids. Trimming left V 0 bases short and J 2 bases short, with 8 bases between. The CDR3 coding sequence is TGTGCCAGCTCACCACCTGGGCAAGCCTACGAGCAGTACTTC. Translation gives CASSPPGQAYEQYF. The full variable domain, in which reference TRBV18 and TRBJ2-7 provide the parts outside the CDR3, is NAGVMQNPRHLVRRRGQEARLRCSPMKGHSHVYWYRQLPEEGLKFMVYLQKENIIDESGMPKERFSAEFPKEGPSILRIQQVVRGDSAAYFCASSPPGQAYEQYFGPGTRLTVT.

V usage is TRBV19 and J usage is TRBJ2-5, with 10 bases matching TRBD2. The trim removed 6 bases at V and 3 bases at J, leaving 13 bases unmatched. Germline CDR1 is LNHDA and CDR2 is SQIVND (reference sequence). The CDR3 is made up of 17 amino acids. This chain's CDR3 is CASSLIGLAGVEETQYF. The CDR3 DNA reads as TGTGCCAGTAGCCTTATTGGGCTAGCGGGAGTAGAAGAGACCCAGTACTTC.

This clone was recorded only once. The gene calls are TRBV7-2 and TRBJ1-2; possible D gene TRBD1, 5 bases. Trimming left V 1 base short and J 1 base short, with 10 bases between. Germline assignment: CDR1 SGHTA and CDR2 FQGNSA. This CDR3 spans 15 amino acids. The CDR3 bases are TGTGCCAGCAGCTTAGGGTATAGGGGTAACTATGGCTACACCTTC. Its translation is CASSLGYRGNYGYTF.

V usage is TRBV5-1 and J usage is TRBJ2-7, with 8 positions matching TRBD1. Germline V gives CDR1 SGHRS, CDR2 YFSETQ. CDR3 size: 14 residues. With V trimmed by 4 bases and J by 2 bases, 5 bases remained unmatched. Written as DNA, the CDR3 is TGCGCCAGCAGCGAGGGACAGGCCACCTACGAGCAGTACTTC. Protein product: CASSEGQATYEQYF.

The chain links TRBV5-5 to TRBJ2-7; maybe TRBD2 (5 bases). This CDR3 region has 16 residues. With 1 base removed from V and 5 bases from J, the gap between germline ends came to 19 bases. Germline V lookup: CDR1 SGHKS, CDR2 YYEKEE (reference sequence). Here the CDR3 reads CASSLSVEAALNEQYF. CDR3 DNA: TGTGCCAGCAGCTTGTCGGTCGAAGCGGCCCTTAACGAGCAGTACTTC.

The CDR3 protein is CASTLSGTGWEKLFF. CDR3 nucleotide sequence: TGTGCCAGCACCCTCTCCGGGACAGGGTGGGAAAAACTGTTTTTT. The chain carries TRBV28 and TRBJ1-4, with 9 positions matching TRBD1. Per the germline V gene, CDR1 is MDHEN and CDR2 is SYDVKM. The V segment lost 7 bases and the J segment 8 bases; nucleotides outside the gene matches: 11. CDR3 length: 15 residues.

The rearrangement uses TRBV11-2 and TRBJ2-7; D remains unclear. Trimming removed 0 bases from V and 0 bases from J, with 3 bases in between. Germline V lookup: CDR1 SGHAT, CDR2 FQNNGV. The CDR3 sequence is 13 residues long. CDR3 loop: CASSLDSSYEQYF. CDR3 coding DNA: TGTGCCAGCAGCTTAGACAGCTCCTACGAGCAGTACTTC.

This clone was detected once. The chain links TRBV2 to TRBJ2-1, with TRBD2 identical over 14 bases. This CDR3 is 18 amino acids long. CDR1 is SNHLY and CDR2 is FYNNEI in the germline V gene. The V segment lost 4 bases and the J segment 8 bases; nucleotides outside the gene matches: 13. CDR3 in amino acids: CASSGGTSGRSGTDEQFF. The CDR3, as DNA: TGTGCCAGCAGTGGGGGGACTAGCGGGAGATCGGGTACGGATGAGCAGTTCTTC.

The chain's CDR3 is CASGRLAGRRETQYF. In DNA form, the CDR3 reads TGTGCCAGCGGAAGACTAGCGGGAAGGCGAGAGACCCAGTACTTC. The chain has TRBV28 and TRBJ2-5; 11 bases agree with TRBD2. With 8 bases clipped from V and 4 bases from J, the junction kept 9 bases outside the gene matches. There are 15 residues in the CDR3. Germline lookup yields CDR1 MDHEN and CDR2 SYDVKM.

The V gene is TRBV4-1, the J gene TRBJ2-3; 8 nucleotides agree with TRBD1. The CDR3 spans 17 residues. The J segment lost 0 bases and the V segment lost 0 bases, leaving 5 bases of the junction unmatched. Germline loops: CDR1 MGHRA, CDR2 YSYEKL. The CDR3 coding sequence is TGCGCCAGCAGCCAAGAAGGACAGGGATTAAGCACAGATACGCAGTATTTT. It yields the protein CASSQEGQGLSTDTQYF.

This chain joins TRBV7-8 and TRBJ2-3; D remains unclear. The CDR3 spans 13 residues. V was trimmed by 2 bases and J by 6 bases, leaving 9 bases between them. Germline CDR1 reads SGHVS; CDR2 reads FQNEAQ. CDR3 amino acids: CASSLPGADTQYF. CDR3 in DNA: TGTGCCAGCAGCTTACCGGGTGCTGATACGCAGTATTTT.

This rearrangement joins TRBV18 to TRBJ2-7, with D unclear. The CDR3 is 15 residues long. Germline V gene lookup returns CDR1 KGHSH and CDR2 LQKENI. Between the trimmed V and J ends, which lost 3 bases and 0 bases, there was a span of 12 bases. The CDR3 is CASSPAQILSYEQYF. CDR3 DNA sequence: TGTGCCAGCTCACCCGCCCAAATCCTCTCCTACGAGCAGTACTTC.

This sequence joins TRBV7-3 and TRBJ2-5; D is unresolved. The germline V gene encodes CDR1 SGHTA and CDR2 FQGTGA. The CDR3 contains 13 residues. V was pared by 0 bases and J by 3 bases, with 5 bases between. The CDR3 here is CASSLTKKETQYF. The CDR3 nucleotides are TGTGCCAGCAGCTTAACGAAAAAAGAGACCCAGTACTTC.

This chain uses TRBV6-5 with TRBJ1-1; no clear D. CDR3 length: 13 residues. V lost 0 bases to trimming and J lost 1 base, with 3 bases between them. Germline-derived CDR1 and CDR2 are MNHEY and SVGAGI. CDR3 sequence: CASSYSQNTEAFF. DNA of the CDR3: TGTGCCAGCAGTTACTCGCAGAACACTGAAGCTTTCTTT.

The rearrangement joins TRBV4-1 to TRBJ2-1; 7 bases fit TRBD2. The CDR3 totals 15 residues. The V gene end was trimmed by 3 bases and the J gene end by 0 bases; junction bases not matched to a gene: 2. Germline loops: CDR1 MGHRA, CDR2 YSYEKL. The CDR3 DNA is TGCGCCAGCAGCCATCTAGCGGACTCCTACAATGAGCAGTTCTTC. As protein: CASSHLADSYNEQFF.

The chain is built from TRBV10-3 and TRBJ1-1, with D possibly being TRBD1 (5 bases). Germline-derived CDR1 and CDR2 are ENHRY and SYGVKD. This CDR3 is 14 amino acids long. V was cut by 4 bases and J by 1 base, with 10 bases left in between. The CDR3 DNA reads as TGTGCCATCAGTGTCCAGGGACCGAACACTGAAGCTTTCTTT. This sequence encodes CAISVQGPNTEAFF.

CDR3 DNA: TGTGCCAGCAGTTTTGGGTGGGGGTACAATGAGCAGTTCTTC. Its translation: CASSFGWGYNEQFF. The V gene is TRBV28, the J gene TRBJ2-1; possibly TRBD1 or TRBD2 for D (5 bases each). The length of the CDR3 is 14 residues. V dropped 3 bases and J dropped 4 bases, with 10 bases sitting between them. The germline V gene has CDR1 MDHEN and CDR2 SYDVKM.

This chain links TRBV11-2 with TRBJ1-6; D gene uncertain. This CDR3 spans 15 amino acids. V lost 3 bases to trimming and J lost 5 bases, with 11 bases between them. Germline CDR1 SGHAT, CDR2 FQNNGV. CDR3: CASSFRGNDNSPLHF. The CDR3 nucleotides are TGTGCCAGCAGCTTCAGAGGGAATGATAATTCACCCCTCCACTTT.

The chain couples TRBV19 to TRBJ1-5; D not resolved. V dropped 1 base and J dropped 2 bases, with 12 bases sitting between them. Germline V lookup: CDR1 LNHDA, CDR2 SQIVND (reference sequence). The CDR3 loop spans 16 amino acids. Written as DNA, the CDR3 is TGTGCCAGTAGTATAGTGGGCAGTCGCGGCAATCAGCCCCAGCATTTT. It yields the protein CASSIVGSRGNQPQHF.

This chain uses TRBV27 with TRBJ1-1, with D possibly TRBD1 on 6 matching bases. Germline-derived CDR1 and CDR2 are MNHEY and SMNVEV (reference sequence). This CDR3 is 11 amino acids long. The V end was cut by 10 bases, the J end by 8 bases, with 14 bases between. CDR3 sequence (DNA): TGTGCCACCTCTACAGGGTCGGAAGCTTTCTTT. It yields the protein CATSTGSEAFF.

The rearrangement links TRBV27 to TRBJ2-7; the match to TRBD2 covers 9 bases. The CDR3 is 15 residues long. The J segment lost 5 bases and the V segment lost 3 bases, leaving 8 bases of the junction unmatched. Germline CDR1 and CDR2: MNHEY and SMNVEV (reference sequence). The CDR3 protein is CASSFLAGSLHEQYF. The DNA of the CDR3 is TGTGCCAGCAGTTTCCTAGCGGGGTCTCTCCACGAGCAGTACTTC.

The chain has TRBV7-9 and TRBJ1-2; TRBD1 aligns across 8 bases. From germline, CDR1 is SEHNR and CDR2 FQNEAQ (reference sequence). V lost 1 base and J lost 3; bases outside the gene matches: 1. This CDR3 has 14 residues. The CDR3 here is CASSLGTGYYGYTF. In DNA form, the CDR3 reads TGTGCCAGCAGCTTAGGGACAGGGTACTATGGCTACACCTTC.

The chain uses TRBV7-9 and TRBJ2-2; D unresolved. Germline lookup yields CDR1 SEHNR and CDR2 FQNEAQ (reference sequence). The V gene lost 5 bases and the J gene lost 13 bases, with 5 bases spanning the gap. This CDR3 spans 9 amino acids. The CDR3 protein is CASSPPLFF. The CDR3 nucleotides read TGTGCCAGCAGCCCCCCGCTGTTTTTT.

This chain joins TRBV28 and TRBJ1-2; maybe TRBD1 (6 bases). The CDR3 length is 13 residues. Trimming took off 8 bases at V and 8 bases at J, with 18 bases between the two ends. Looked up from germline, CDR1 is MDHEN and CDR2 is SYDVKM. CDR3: CASAAGGELGYTF. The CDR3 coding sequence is TGTGCCAGCGCGGCCGGGGGCGAATTGGGCTACACCTTC.

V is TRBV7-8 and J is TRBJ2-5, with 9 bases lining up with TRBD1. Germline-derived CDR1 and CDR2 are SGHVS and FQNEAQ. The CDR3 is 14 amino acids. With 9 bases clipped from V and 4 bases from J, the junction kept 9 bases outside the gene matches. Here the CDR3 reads CASTGTGRIETQYF. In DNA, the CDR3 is TGTGCCAGTACCGGGACAGGGAGGATAGAGACCCAGTACTTC.

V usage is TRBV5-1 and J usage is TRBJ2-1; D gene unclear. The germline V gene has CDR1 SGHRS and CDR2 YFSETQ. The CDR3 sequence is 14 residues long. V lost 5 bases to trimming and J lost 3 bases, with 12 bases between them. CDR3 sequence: CASRTLTGYNEQFF. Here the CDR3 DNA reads TGCGCCAGCAGGACCCTAACCGGCTACAATGAGCAGTTCTTC.